This T cell receptor beta chain originates from a study of shared clonotypes between healthy human individuals. This clone appeared once. TCRdb's copy holds only in-frame clones and misses some; the assay was immunoSEQ multiplex PCR. Altogether about 490,000 clones are present, 76% being singletons, with the ten largest covering about an eighth. This TCR derives from a woman aged 35 to 49 in good health. Some clones in this sample may be carry-over from other donors' samples. Sequences were obtained from PBMCs.

The CDR3 sequence is CAWSHTSYEQYF. The CDR3 bases are TGTGCCTGGAGTCATACGTCCTACGAGCAGTACTTC. The chain is built from TRBV30 and TRBJ2-7; no definite D call. Looked up from germline, CDR1 is GTSNPN and CDR2 is SVGIG (reference sequence). Trimming left V 2 bases short and J 1 base short, with 6 bases between. The length of the CDR3 is 12 residues.